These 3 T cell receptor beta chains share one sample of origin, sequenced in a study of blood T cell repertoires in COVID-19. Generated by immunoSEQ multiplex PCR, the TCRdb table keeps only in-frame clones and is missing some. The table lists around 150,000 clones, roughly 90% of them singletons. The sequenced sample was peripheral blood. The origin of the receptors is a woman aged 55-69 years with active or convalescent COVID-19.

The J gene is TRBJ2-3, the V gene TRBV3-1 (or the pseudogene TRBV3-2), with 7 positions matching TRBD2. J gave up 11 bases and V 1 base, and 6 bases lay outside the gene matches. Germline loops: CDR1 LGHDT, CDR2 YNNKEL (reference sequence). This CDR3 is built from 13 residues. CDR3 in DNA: TGTGCCAGCAGCCAAGGGAGACTAGCTCTGCAGTATTTT. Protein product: CASSQGRLALQYF.

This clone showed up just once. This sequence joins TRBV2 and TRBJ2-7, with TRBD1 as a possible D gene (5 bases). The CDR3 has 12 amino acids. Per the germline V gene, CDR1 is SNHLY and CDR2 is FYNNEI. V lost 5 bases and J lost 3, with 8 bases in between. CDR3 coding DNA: TGTGCCAGCAGTCTGACAGACTACGAGCAGTACTTC. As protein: CASSLTDYEQYF.

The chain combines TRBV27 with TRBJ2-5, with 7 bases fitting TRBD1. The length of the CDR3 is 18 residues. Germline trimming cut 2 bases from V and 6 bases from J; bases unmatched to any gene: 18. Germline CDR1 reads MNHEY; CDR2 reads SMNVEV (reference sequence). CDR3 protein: CASSLTGEGATYSQTQYF. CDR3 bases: TGTGCCAGCAGTTTAACAGGGGAAGGGGCTACCTATAGCCAGACCCAGTACTTC.